One sample yielded the 30 T cell receptor beta chains listed below, sequenced in a study of blood T cell repertoires in COVID-19. Clones were sequenced by immunoSEQ multiplex PCR, and TCRdb holds only the in-frame ones, with some missing. The sample contains some 220,000 clones, approximately 85% of which appear only once. Input material: peripheral blood. Every receptor here comes from a woman in her seventies with COVID-19, enrolled during active disease.

The rearrangement uses TRBV30 and TRBJ2-1; possibly TRBD1 for D (6 bases). Germline-derived CDR1 and CDR2 are GTSNPN and SVGIG (reference sequence). This CDR3 contains 13 residues. Trimming cost V 3 bases and J 1 base, with 7 bases left between them. CDR3 sequence: CAWSQGSYNEQFF. The CDR3 coding sequence is TGTGCCTGGAGCCAGGGGTCCTACAATGAGCAGTTCTTC. Variable domain in full (rest from reference TRBV30 and TRBJ2-1): SQTIHQWPATLVQPVGSPLSLECTVEGTSNPNLYWYRQAAGRGLQLLFYSVGIGQISSEVPQNLSASRPQDRQFILSSKKLLLSDSGFYLCAWSQGSYNEQFFGPGTRLTVL.

The chain has TRBV9 and TRBJ1-3; 7 bases agree with TRBD1. Germline V CDR1 and CDR2: SGDLS, YYNGEE. The trim removed 5 bases at V and 8 bases at J, leaving 10 bases unmatched. This CDR3 has 14 amino acids. The CDR3 DNA is TGTGCCAGCAGAGCTCCGGGACAGTGGGACACCATATATTTT. It translates to CASRAPGQWDTIYF.

This clone has just one count. The rearrangement links TRBV11-3 to TRBJ1-3; TRBD1 aligns across 9 bases. The CDR3 length is 14 residues. The germline CDR1 and CDR2 sequences are SGHNT and YENEEA. V was clipped by 5 bases and J by 4 bases; unmatched bases: 3. CDR3 coding DNA: TGTGCCAGCAGCCCCGACAGGGGGGGAAACACCATATATTTT. It yields the protein CASSPDRGGNTIYF.

Points on this clone: The same CDR3 can be traced to other DNA sequences in this sample. The V and J genes are TRBV11-2 and TRBJ2-1, with 8 nucleotides matching TRBD1. The CDR3 sequence is 15 residues long. Losses at the gene ends were 5 bases for V and 2 bases for J; bases not matched to a gene: 5. The germline CDR1 and CDR2 sequences are SGHAT and FQNNGV. The CDR3, as DNA: TGTGCCAGCAGCCTCGGACAGGGAACCTACAATGAGCAGTTCTTC. Translation: CASSLGQGTYNEQFF.

This clone was found a few times. The chain links TRBV28 to TRBJ1-2, with D perhaps matching TRBD1 (6 bases). Per the germline V gene, CDR1 is MDHEN and CDR2 is SYDVKM. This CDR3 is 13 amino acids long. V was shortened by 6 bases and J by 5 bases, with 13 bases between the two germline ends. The CDR3, as DNA: TGTGCCAGCAGGGAAGGGGGAGGGTATGGCTACACCTTC. Its protein is CASREGGGYGYTF.

The chain uses TRBV18 and TRBJ1-2; D remains unclear. Germline V gene sequence: CDR1 KGHSH, CDR2 LQKENI. The CDR3 length is 15 residues. Trimming took off 3 bases at V and 0 bases at J, with 11 bases between the two ends. The CDR3 DNA follows: TGTGCCAGCTCACCTCAGTTCACCGCTAACTATGGCTACACCTTC. Its protein is CASSPQFTANYGYTF.

V and J are TRBV9 and TRBJ2-1; 10 nucleotides align to TRBD2. V gave up 0 bases and J gave up 6 bases; unmatched junction bases: 12. CDR3 size: 18 residues. The germline CDR1 and CDR2 sequences are SGDLS and YYNGEE. The CDR3 loop reads CASSVGVGTSGTGNEQFF. The DNA of the CDR3 is TGTGCCAGCAGCGTAGGAGTAGGTACTAGCGGGACAGGCAATGAGCAGTTCTTC. The full variable domain, with the rest looked up from reference TRBV9 and TRBJ2-1, is DSGVTQTPKHLITATGQRVTLRCSPRSGDLSVYWYQQSLDQGLQFLIQYYNGEERAKGNILERFSAQQFPDLHSELNLSSLELGDSALYFCASSVGVGTSGTGNEQFFGPGTRLTVL.

The V call is TRBV4-3, the J call TRBJ1-1; 10 nucleotides align to TRBD1. The germline V gene encodes CDR1 LGHNA and CDR2 YSLEER. The CDR3 covers 17 residues. The trim removed 3 bases at V and 0 bases at J, leaving 7 bases unmatched. CDR3 nucleotide sequence: TGCGCCAGCAGCCAGGCGGGACAGGGGAGGGTGAACACTGAAGCTTTCTTT. The encoded protein is CASSQAGQGRVNTEAFF.

The chain couples TRBV19 to TRBJ1-1, with a weak D call TRBD1 (5 bases). From germline, CDR1 is LNHDA and CDR2 SQIVND (reference sequence). The CDR3 has 15 amino acids. V lost 4 bases, J lost 0 bases, and 12 bases lay in between. The CDR3 bases are TGTGCCAGTAGTACAACAGGAGCACTGAACACTGAAGCTTTCTTT. It is translated as CASSTTGALNTEAFF.

This sequence joins TRBV6-2 or TRBV6-3 and TRBJ1-6; 11 nucleotides line up with TRBD1. Per germline, CDR1 MNHEY and CDR2 SVGEGT. The CDR3 runs 16 residues. Trimming cost V 2 bases and J 6 bases; bases outside gene matches: 3. CDR3 in amino acids: CASSYIGTGGNSPLHF. DNA of the CDR3: TGTGCCAGCAGTTACATCGGGACAGGGGGTAATTCACCCCTCCACTTT.

The rearrangement links TRBV18 to TRBJ2-1; 8 nucleotides match TRBD2. The CDR3 length is 16 residues. Per germline, CDR1 KGHSH and CDR2 LQKENI. J lost 0 bases, V lost 6 bases, and 7 bases had no gene match. CDR3 residues: CASSNKGTSSYNEQFF. The CDR3 DNA reads as TGTGCCAGCTCCAACAAGGGGACTAGCTCCTACAATGAGCAGTTCTTC.

The chain employs TRBV4-1 and TRBJ1-5, with D possibly matching TRBD1 (5 bases). Germline loops: CDR1 MGHRA, CDR2 YSYEKL. V was pared by 0 bases and J by 11 bases, with 17 bases between. The CDR3 consists of 15 residues. CDR3 nucleotide sequence: TGCGCCAGCAGCCAAGAGACGGGAGGTTGGACATCCCAGCATTTT. Translating it yields CASSQETGGWTSQHF.

The chain is built from TRBV21-1 and TRBJ1-5; the D call of TRBD1 is as the table states it, not checked on the DNA. TRBV21-1 is a pseudogene. There are 21 residues in the CDR3. This CDR3 reads CASKPSPSQGSGVFSNQPQHF. CDR3 nucleotide sequence: TGTGCCAGCAAACCCTCACCAAGTCAGGGGTCCGGGGTATTTAGCAATCAGCCCCAGCATTTT.

The V gene is TRBV19, the J gene TRBJ2-1; TRBD2 matches at 9 bases. CDR3 size: 15 residues. Germline-derived CDR1 and CDR2 are LNHDA and SQIVND (reference sequence). The trim removed 10 bases at V and 3 bases at J, leaving 10 bases unmatched. CDR3 nucleotide sequence: TGTGCCACCCACCCGGGGACTAGCAACTACAATGAGCAGTTCTTC. The encoded protein is CATHPGTSNYNEQFF.

The V call is TRBV19, the J call TRBJ1-2; possibly TRBD1 for D (5 bases). This CDR3 spans 13 amino acids. V lost 6 bases, J lost 2 bases, and 10 bases lay in between. CDR1 LNHDA and CDR2 SQIVND come from the germline V gene (reference sequence). The CDR3 spells CASRLGPNYGYTF. The CDR3, as DNA: TGTGCCAGTAGGCTGGGGCCGAACTATGGCTACACCTTC.

This chain connects TRBV2 to TRBJ1-2, with 8 bases aligning to TRBD1. V lost 5 bases and J lost 4; bases outside the gene matches: 12. Germline values: CDR1 SNHLY, CDR2 FYNNEI. The CDR3 contains 16 residues. CDR3 sequence reads: CASSWGQVATSYGYTF. The CDR3 bases are TGTGCCAGCAGTTGGGGACAGGTAGCCACCAGCTATGGCTACACCTTC.

The chain is built from TRBV5-5 and TRBJ2-7, with TRBD1 matching 7 bases. Germline V gene data show CDR1 as SGHKS and CDR2 as YYEKEE (reference sequence). The CDR3 length is 13 residues. Unmatched junction bases numbered 3, after V lost 4 bases and J lost 2 bases. The CDR3 DNA is TGTGCCAGCAGCAGCCAGGGGGCCTACGAGCAGTACTTC. Amino acids: CASSSQGAYEQYF.

This chain connects TRBV19 to TRBJ2-2; D is perhaps TRBD1 (5 bases). This CDR3 spans 15 amino acids. The germline gives CDR1 LNHDA, CDR2 SQIVND (reference sequence). V lost 3 bases and J 4 bases, leaving 12 bases between the germline ends. The CDR3 DNA is TGTGCCAGTAGTATGGCCATAGACAGCACCGGGGAGCTGTTTTTT. Translating it yields CASSMAIDSTGELFF.

With regard to this clone: Other DNA sequences in this specimen translate into the identical CDR3. The CDR3: CASSLGTGGNYGYTF. The DNA of the CDR3 is TGTGCCAGCAGCCTTGGGACAGGGGGGAACTATGGCTACACCTTC. This chain uses TRBV7-2 with TRBJ1-2; 11 nucleotides align to TRBD1. The CDR3 has 15 residues. Germline trimming cut 5 bases from V and 2 bases from J; bases unmatched to any gene: 4. Germline loops: CDR1 SGHTA, CDR2 FQGNSA.

The chain carries TRBV2 and TRBJ2-5, with 9 positions matching TRBD2. The germline gives CDR1 SNHLY, CDR2 FYNNEI. There are 16 residues in the CDR3. Losses at the gene ends were 8 bases for V and 0 bases for J; bases not matched to a gene: 10. Here the CDR3 reads CASAWRGGQYQETQYF. The CDR3 nucleotides are TGTGCCAGCGCTTGGCGGGGGGGCCAGTACCAAGAGACCCAGTACTTC. Using reference TRBV2 and TRBJ2-5 for the parts outside the CDR3, the full variable domain is EPEVTQTPSHQVTQMGQEVILRCVPISNHLYFYWYRQILGQKVEFLVSFYNNEISEKSEIFDDQFSVERPDGSNFTLKIRSTKLEDSAMYFCASAWRGGQYQETQYFGPGTRLLVL.

The genes are TRBV5-6 and TRBJ1-2; a weak D match, TRBD1 (6 bases). Trimming took off 0 bases at V and 3 bases at J, with 12 bases between the two ends. Germline V gene data show CDR1 as SGHDT and CDR2 as YYEEEE. The CDR3 spans 15 residues. CDR3 nucleotides: TGTGCCAGCAGCTTGGCCGGACAGCGGCACTATGGCTACACCTTC. This gives the protein CASSLAGQRHYGYTF.

The chain employs TRBV7-2 and TRBJ2-1, with TRBD2 matching over 8 bases. This CDR3 comprises 14 residues. V trimming: 1 base; J trimming: 9 bases; junction bases outside the gene matches: 5. Germline assignment: CDR1 SGHTA and CDR2 FQGNSA. CDR3 loop: CASSLVKRGSEQFF. CDR3 nucleotide sequence: TGTGCCAGCAGCTTAGTGAAGCGGGGGAGTGAGCAGTTCTTC.

V is TRBV4-3 and J is TRBJ1-6, with a tentative D call TRBD1 (6 bases). Trimming removed 1 base at V and 9 bases at J, with 16 bases between. The CDR3 totals 16 residues. Germline-derived CDR1 and CDR2 are LGHNA and YSLEER. DNA for the CDR3: TGCGCCAGCAGCCAAGTCGGGGGGCGATACGGTTCACCCCTCCACTTT. This gives the protein CASSQVGGRYGSPLHF.

The rearrangement uses TRBV19 and TRBJ1-3, with no clear D. There are 14 residues in the CDR3. The germline gives CDR1 LNHDA, CDR2 SQIVND (reference sequence). With 6 bases removed from V and 3 bases from J, the gap between germline ends came to 12 bases. Here the CDR3 DNA reads TGTGCCAGTAGCGTGGAGACCTTTGGAAACACCATATATTTT. Its translation: CASSVETFGNTIYF.

The sample holds one count of this clone. This chain links TRBV4-1 with TRBJ2-5; 13 bases align to TRBD2. Germline V gives CDR1 MGHRA, CDR2 YSYEKL. The CDR3 sequence is 18 residues long. The ends lost 1 base at V and 0 bases at J; junction bases unmatched: 5. The CDR3 region has the DNA TGCGCCAGCAGCCAAGGACCGGGACTAGCGGGGTACCAAGAGACCCAGTACTTC. Its translation: CASSQGPGLAGYQETQYF.

This clone has just a few counts. V gene TRBV6-5 combines with J gene TRBJ1-5; 7 bases agree with TRBD1. The germline CDR1 and CDR2 sequences are MNHEY and SVGAGI. J gave up 3 bases and V 6 bases, and 8 bases lay outside the gene matches. The CDR3 has 15 residues. The CDR3 DNA is TGTGCCAGCAGGGAGGGACAGCTCCTCAATCAGCCCCAGCATTTT. Protein: CASREGQLLNQPQHF.

The chain links TRBV19 to TRBJ1-5; D uncertain. CDR1 is LNHDA and CDR2 is SQIVND in the germline V gene (reference sequence). V shed 7 bases and J shed 4 bases, with 11 bases lying between them. CDR3 size: 13 residues. CDR3 bases: TGTGCCAGTAACCTCAGAGGAAATCAGCCCCAGCATTTT. Its protein is CASNLRGNQPQHF.

The V call is TRBV13, the J call TRBJ1-1; the D gene is possibly TRBD1 (6 bases). Germline V CDR1 and CDR2: PRHDT, FYEKMQ (reference sequence). The CDR3 extends over 19 amino acids. V lost 0 bases to trimming and J lost 0 bases, with 20 bases between them. CDR3 nucleotides: TGTGCCAGCAGCTTAGGTTTTTGGGGGCAGGGGCTAATGAACACTGAAGCTTTCTTT. Encoded protein: CASSLGFWGQGLMNTEAFF.

This clone was seen a handful of times. V is TRBV9 and J is TRBJ2-3, with TRBD1 matching 8 bases. The CDR3 extends over 15 amino acids. Germline CDR1 SGDLS, CDR2 YYNGEE. Unmatched junction bases numbered 3, after V lost 0 bases and J lost 3 bases. CDR3 nucleotides: TGTGCCAGCAGCGTAGGGACAGGGAAGACAGATACGCAGTATTTT. Protein product: CASSVGTGKTDTQYF.

The chain is built from TRBV29-1 and TRBJ2-1, with 7 bases lining up with TRBD1. V lost 3 bases and J lost 7; bases outside the gene matches: 12. Germline V gene sequence: CDR1 SQVTM, CDR2 ANQGSEA. The CDR3 loop spans 15 amino acids. CDR3 sequence reads: CSVEVGQAGRNEQFF. The CDR3 region has the DNA TGCAGCGTTGAGGTCGGACAGGCTGGACGGAATGAGCAGTTCTTC.